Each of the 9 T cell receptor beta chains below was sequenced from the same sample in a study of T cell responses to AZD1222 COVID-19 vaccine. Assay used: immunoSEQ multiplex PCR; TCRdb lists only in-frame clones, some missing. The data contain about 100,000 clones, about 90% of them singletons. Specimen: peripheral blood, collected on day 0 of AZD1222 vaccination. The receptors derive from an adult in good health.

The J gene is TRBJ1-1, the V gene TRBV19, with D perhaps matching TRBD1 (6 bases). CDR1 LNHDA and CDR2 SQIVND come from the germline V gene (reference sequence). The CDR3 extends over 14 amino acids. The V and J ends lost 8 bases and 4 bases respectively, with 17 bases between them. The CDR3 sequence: CASGQGFGITEAFF. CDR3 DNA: TGTGCCAGTGGCCAGGGGTTTGGTATCACTGAAGCTTTCTTT.

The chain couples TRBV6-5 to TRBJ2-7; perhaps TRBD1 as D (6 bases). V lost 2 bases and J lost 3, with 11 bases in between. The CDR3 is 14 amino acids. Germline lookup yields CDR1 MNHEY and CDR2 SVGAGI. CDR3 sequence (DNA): TGTGCCAGCAGTTACCATACAGGGATCTACGAGCAGTACTTC. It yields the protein CASSYHTGIYEQYF.

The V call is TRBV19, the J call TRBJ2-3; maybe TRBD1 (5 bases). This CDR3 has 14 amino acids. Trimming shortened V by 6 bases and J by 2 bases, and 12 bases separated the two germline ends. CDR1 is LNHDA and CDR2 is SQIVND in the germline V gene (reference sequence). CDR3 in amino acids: CASRKGAITDTQYF. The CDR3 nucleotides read TGTGCCAGTAGGAAAGGGGCTATCACAGATACGCAGTATTTT.

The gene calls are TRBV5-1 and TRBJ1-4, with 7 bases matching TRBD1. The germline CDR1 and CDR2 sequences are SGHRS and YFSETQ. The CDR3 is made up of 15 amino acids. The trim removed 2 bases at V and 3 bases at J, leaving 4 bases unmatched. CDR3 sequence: CASSFTGVPNEKLFF. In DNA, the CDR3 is TGCGCCAGCAGCTTTACAGGGGTCCCTAATGAAAAACTGTTTTTT.

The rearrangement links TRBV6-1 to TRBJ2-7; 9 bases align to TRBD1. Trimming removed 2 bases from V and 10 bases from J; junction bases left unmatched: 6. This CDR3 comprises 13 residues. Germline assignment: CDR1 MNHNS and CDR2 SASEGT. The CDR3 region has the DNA TGTGCCAGCAGTGAATCCCGACAGGGGGACCAGTACTTC. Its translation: CASSESRQGDQYF.

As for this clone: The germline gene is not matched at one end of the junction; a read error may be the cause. The DNA of the CDR3 is TGTGCCAGCAGCTTACAGGGTACTAGTGAAAAACTGTTTTTT. Its translation: CASSLQGTSEKLFF. V gene TRBV7-2 combines with J gene TRBJ1-4; a possible D gene is TRBD1 (5 bases). This CDR3 comprises 14 residues. CDR1 SGHTA and CDR2 FQGNSA come from the germline V gene.

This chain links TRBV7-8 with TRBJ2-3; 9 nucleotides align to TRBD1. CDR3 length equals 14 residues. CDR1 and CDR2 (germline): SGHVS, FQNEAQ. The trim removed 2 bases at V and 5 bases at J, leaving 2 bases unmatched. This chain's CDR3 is CASSLNRGQDTQYF. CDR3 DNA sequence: TGTGCCAGCAGCTTAAACAGGGGGCAAGATACGCAGTATTTT. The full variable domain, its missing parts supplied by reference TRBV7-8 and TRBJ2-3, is GAGVSQSPRYKVAKRGQDVALRCDPISGHVSLFWYQQALGQGPEFLTYFQNEAQLDKSGLPSDRFFAERPEGSVSTLKIQRTQQEDSAVYLCASSLNRGQDTQYFGPGTRLTVL.

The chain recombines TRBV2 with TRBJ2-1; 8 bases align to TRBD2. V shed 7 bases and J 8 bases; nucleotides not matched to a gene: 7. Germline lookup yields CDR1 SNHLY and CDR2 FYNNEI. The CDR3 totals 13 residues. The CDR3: CASNPAGAYEQFF. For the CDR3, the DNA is TGTGCCAGCAACCCAGCGGGAGCTTATGAGCAGTTCTTC.

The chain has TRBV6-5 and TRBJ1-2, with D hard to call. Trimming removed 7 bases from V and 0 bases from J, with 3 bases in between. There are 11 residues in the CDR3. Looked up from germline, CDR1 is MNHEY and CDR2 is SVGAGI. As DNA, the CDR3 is TGTGCCAGCACACCTAACTATGGCTACACCTTC. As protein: CASTPNYGYTF.